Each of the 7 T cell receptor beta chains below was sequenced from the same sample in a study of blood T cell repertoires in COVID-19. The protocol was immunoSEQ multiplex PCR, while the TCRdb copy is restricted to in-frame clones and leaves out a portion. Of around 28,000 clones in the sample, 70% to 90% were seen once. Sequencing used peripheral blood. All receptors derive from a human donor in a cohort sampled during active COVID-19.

The CDR3 protein is CASSVQGASMNTEAFF. The CDR3 DNA sequence: TGTGCCAGCAGCGTACAGGGGGCGAGCATGAACACTGAAGCTTTCTTT. The chain carries TRBV9 and TRBJ1-1; 8 bases fit TRBD1. Unmatched junction bases numbered 5, after V lost 1 base and J lost 0 bases. CDR1 SGDLS and CDR2 YYNGEE come from the germline V gene. CDR3 size: 16 residues.

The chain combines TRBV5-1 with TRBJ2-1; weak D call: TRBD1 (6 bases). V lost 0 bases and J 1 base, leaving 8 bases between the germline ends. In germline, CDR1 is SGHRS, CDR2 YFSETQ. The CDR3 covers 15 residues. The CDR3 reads CASSLGTDSYNEQFF. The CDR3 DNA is TGCGCCAGCAGCTTGGGGACAGATTCCTACAATGAGCAGTTCTTC. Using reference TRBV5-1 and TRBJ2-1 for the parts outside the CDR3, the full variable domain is KAGVTQTPRYLIKTRGQQVTLSCSPISGHRSVSWYQQTPGQGLQFLFEYFSETQRNKGNFPGRFSGRQFSNSRSEMNVSTLELGDSALYLCASSLGTDSYNEQFFGPGTRLTVL.

The CDR3 bases are TGTGCCAGCAGCCAGGGCCAGGGGAGGGCTGAAGCTTTCTTT. As protein: CASSQGQGRAEAFF. The chain recombines TRBV3-1 (or the pseudogene TRBV3-2) with TRBJ1-1, with TRBD1 as a possible D gene (6 bases). This CDR3 is 14 amino acids long. The germline V gene has CDR1 LGHDT and CDR2 YNNKEL (reference sequence). Trimming left V 3 bases short and J 6 bases short, with 14 bases between.

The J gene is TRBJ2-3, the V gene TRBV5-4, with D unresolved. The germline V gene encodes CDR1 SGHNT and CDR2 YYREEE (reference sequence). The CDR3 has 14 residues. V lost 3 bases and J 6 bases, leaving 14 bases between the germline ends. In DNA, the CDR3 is TGTGCCAGCAGCTCCCCCGAGCGTGCGGATACGCAGTATTTT. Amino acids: CASSSPERADTQYF.

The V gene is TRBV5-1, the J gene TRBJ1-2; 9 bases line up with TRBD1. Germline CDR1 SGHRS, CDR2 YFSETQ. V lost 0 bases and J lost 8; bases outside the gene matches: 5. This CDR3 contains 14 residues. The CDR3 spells CASSLVTGGRGYTF. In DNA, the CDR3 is TGCGCCAGCAGCTTGGTCACAGGGGGCCGGGGCTACACCTTC.

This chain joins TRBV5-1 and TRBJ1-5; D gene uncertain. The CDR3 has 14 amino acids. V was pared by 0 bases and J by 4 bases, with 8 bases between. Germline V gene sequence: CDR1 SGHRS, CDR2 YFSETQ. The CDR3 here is CASSLDNPNQPQHF. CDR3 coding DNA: TGCGCCAGCAGCTTGGACAATCCAAATCAGCCCCAGCATTTT.

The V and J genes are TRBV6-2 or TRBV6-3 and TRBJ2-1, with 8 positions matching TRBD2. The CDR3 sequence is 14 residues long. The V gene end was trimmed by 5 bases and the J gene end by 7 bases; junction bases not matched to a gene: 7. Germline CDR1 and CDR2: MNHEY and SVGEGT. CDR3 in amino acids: CASSLAGGINEQFF. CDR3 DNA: TGTGCCAGCAGTCTGGCGGGGGGAATAAATGAGCAGTTCTTC.